This T cell receptor (beta chain) stems from a study of shared clonotypes between healthy human individuals. The J segment lost 4 bases and the V segment lost 4 bases, leaving 8 bases of the junction unmatched. Germline lookup yields CDR1 SGDLS and CDR2 YYNGEE. The CDR3 is 16 amino acids. The assay was immunoSEQ multiplex PCR, and TCRdb's table has in-frame clones only and misses some. The table shows about 730,000 clones, with 72% occurring only once. The chain recombines TRBV9 with TRBJ2-1; TRBD2 matches at 10 bases. Sequencing was performed on memory CD4+ T cells sorted from blood. Indicated subset: CD45RA-negative fraction. The TCR originated in a woman in her 30s in good health. CDR3 residues: CASSSRGLADYNEQFF. In nucleotides, the CDR3 is TGTGCCAGCAGCTCTAGAGGACTAGCGGATTACAATGAGCAGTTCTTC.